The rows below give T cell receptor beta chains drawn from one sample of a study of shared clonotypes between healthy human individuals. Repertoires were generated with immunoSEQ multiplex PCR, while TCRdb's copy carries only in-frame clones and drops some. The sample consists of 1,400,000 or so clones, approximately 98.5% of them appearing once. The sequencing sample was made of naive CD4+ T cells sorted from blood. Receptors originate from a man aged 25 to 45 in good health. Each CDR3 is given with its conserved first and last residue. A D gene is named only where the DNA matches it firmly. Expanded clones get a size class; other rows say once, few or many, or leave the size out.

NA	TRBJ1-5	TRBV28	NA	CASSGGWSKNQPQHF	TGTGCCAGCAGCGGGGGTTGGTCTAAGAATCAGCCCCAGCATTTT
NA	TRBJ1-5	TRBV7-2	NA	CASRITDGNQPQHF	TGTGCCAGCAGAATCACCGACGGCAATCAGCCCCAGCATTTT
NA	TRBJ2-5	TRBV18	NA	CASCFSGGEETQYF	TGTGCCAGCTGCTTCTCGGGCGGTGAAGAGACCCAGTACTTC
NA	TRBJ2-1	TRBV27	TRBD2	CASSHSGRFDNEQFF	TGTGCCAGCAGTCATAGCGGGAGGTTCGACAATGAGCAGTTCTTC
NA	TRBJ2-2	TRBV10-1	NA	CASSDRVIAGELFF	TGCGCCAGCAGTGACAGGGTTATCGCCGGGGAGCTGTTTTTT
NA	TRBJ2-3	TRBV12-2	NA	CASRFDVKGDTQYF	TGTGCAAGTCGCTTTGATGTTAAGGGGGATACGCAGTATTTT
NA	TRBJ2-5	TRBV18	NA	CASSRYQETQYF	TGTGCCAGCTCAAGGTACCAAGAGACCCAGTACTTC
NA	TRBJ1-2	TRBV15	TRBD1	CATSSRQGFNYGYTF	TGTGCCACCAGCAGCCGACAGGGATTCAACTATGGCTACACCTTC
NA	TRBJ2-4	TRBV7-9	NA	CASSLEGVQYF	TGTGCCAGCAGCCTCGAGGGGGTTCAGTACTTC
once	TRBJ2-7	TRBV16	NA	CASSPRLGGTSWTSSYEQYF	TGTGCCAGCAGCCCCCGGCTTGGGGGGACTTCCTGGACGAGCTCCTACGAGCAGTACTTC
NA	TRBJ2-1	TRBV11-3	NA	CASSFSGTLGDTYNEQFF	TGTGCCAGCAGCTTTAGTGGAACTTTGGGGGATACATACAATGAGCAGTTCTTC
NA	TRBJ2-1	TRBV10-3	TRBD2	CAISASAGAYNEQFF	TGTGCCATCAGTGCTTCTGCGGGAGCATACAATGAGCAGTTCTTC
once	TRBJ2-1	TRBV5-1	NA	CASSLGAREFGDEQFF	TGCGCCAGCAGCTTGGGGGCCAGGGAATTTGGGGATGAGCAGTTCTTC
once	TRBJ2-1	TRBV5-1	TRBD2	CASSAPGLAGLGSYNEQFF	TGCGCCAGCAGCGCACCGGGACTAGCGGGATTGGGCTCCTACAATGAGCAGTTCTTC
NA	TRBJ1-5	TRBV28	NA	CASSWTASNQPQHF	TGTGCCAGCAGTTGGACAGCTAGCAATCAGCCCCAGCATTTT
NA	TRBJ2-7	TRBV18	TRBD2	CASSPLAGAYEQYF	TGTGCCAGCTCACCTCTAGCGGGAGCCTACGAGCAGTACTTC
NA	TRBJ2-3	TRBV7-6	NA	CASSLNTGLSTDTQYF	TGTGCCAGCAGCTTAAATACAGGCCTGAGCACAGATACGCAGTATTTT
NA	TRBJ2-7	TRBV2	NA	CASSELSAGATYEQYF	TGTGCCAGCAGTGAACTGTCGGCAGGTGCCACCTACGAGCAGTACTTC
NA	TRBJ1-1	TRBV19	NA	CASSRVLNTEAFF	TGTGCCAGTAGTAGGGTCTTGAACACTGAAGCTTTCTTT